One sample yielded the 26 T cell receptor beta chains listed below, sequenced in a study of blood T cells in healthy people across ages. Through a sample-barcoded 5' primer and a J-beta primer mix, a second PCR was run for roughly 6 to 11 cycles. TCRdb re-called the 5' RACE reads with MiXCR, one entry per CDR3 protein. The data show about 1.1 million distinct CDR3 sequences, 35% to 40% seen once. Sequencing used blood. Every receptor here comes from a man aged 18 to 35 in good health.

In its sample, this clonotype was seen a few times. The genes are TRBV7-7 and TRBJ2-3; D is uncertain. Germline loops: CDR1 SSHAT, CDR2 FNYEAQ (reference sequence). This CDR3 has 13 amino acids. The CDR3 is CSTARDSTDTQYF. In nucleotides, the CDR3 is TGTAGTACTGCCAGAGACAGCACAGATACGCAGTATTTT.

This clonotype came up many times. This rearrangement joins TRBV10-3 to TRBJ2-1, with unresolved D. The ends were cut back, 5 bases at V and 7 bases at J, with 12 bases in the middle. From germline, CDR1 is ENHRY and CDR2 SYGVKD. The CDR3 has 13 amino acids. Here the CDR3 DNA reads TGTGCCATCAGTCCGACAAGCGCGAATGAGCAGTTCTTC. Translated: CAISPTSANEQFF.

The rearrangement joins TRBV2 to TRBJ2-7, with TRBD1 identical over 8 bases. V gave up 4 bases and J gave up 2 bases; unmatched junction bases: 4. The CDR3 is 14 amino acids. Per the germline V gene, CDR1 is SNHLY and CDR2 is FYNNEI. The CDR3 coding sequence is TGTGCCAGCAGTGTACAGGGGGGACCCTACGAGCAGTACTTC. Protein: CASSVQGGPYEQYF.

The sample holds a few counts of this clonotype. The CDR3 DNA reads TGTGCCAGCAGCCACAGAGGATCAGGGGTAGCTAATGAGCAGTTCTTC. It encodes CASSHRGSGVANEQFF. V is TRBV14 and J is TRBJ2-1; D is possibly TRBD1 (6 bases). Trimming took 3 bases from V and 7 from J, leaving 19 bases between them. The CDR3 runs to 16 residues. Per germline, CDR1 SGHDN and CDR2 FVKESK.

This clonotype was picked up a small number of times. The chain recombines TRBV2 with TRBJ2-1; TRBD1 agrees at 9 bases. Germline V gives CDR1 SNHLY, CDR2 FYNNEI. Losses at the gene ends were 4 bases for V and 4 bases for J; bases not matched to a gene: 5. The length of the CDR3 is 15 residues. DNA for the CDR3: TGTGCCAGCAGTGCCGGGACAGGGTTTTACAATGAGCAGTTCTTC. It is translated as CASSAGTGFYNEQFF.

The chain is built from TRBV28 and TRBJ1-5; D remains ambiguous. The CDR3 is 15 amino acids. Germline V lookup: CDR1 MDHEN, CDR2 SYDVKM. Trimming left V 6 bases short and J 2 bases short, with 14 bases between. The CDR3 loop is CASRPGPQGNQPQHF. The CDR3 bases are TGTGCCAGCAGACCCGGGCCCCAGGGCAATCAGCCCCAGCATTTT.

This clonotype was observed at least ten times. The V call is TRBV29-1, the J call TRBJ2-1; D is unclear. There are 13 residues in the CDR3. Per germline, CDR1 SQVTM and CDR2 ANQGSEA. Between the trimmed V and J ends, which lost 8 bases and 0 bases, there was a span of 11 bases. The CDR3 DNA sequence: TGCAGCCACGAGGAGAGCTCCTACAATGAGCAGTTCTTC. Protein: CSHEESSYNEQFF.

V and J are TRBV6-5 and TRBJ2-3; D might be TRBD2 (5 bases). Trimming left V 2 bases short and J 1 base short, with 10 bases between. Germline V gene data show CDR1 as MNHEY and CDR2 as SVGAGI. CDR3 length: 15 amino acids. Here the CDR3 reads CASSYEGVRTDTQYF. CDR3 nucleotide sequence: TGTGCCAGCAGTTACGAGGGCGTACGCACAGATACGCAGTATTTT.

This clonotype turned up a few times. This chain uses TRBV18 with TRBJ1-2; maybe TRBD1 (6 bases). Germline V gene lookup returns CDR1 KGHSH and CDR2 LQKENI. The CDR3 sequence is 15 residues long. The V and J ends lost 5 bases and 2 bases respectively, with 15 bases between them. The CDR3, as DNA: TGTGCCAGCTCATCCTCAGGGGCACGAAACTATGGCTACACCTTC. Translated, it gives CASSSSGARNYGYTF. Together with reference TRBV18 and TRBJ1-2, the CDR3 gives the full variable domain: NAGVMQNPRHLVRRRGQEARLRCSPMKGHSHVYWYRQLPEEGLKFMVYLQKENIIDESGMPKERFSAEFPKEGPSILRIQQVVRGDSAAYFCASSSSGARNYGYTFGSGTRLTVV.

The V call is TRBV10-3, the J call TRBJ2-1; a possible D gene is TRBD1 (5 bases). Trimming took 10 bases from V and 3 from J, leaving 10 bases between them. Germline V gene sequence: CDR1 ENHRY, CDR2 SYGVKD. This CDR3 spans 12 amino acids. CDR3 DNA: TGTGCCAACTCCGACAGCTACAATGAGCAGTTCTTC. This translates into CANSDSYNEQFF.

Only a few counts were recorded for this clonotype. The chain combines TRBV2 with TRBJ2-2; D remains unclear. This CDR3 is 14 amino acids long. Trimming removed 8 bases at V and 1 base at J, with 11 bases between. Germline-derived CDR1 and CDR2 are SNHLY and FYNNEI. CDR3 region: CASVGRMNTGELFF. Written as DNA, the CDR3 is TGTGCCAGCGTAGGCCGGATGAACACCGGGGAGCTGTTTTTT.

This clonotype was counted a few times. The genes are TRBV6-1 and TRBJ2-1; 8 bases are a match to TRBD1. The CDR3 runs to 14 residues. Germline CDR1 is MNHNS and CDR2 is SASEGT. V gave up 8 bases and J gave up 8 bases; unmatched junction bases: 11. The CDR3 loop reads CASRSGQGPHEQFF. CDR3 bases: TGTGCCAGCCGCTCTGGACAGGGACCACATGAGCAGTTCTTC.

V and J are TRBV12-3 or TRBV12-4 and TRBJ2-5; 9 bases align to TRBD2. The assigned J gene may be wrong: the sequence end matches TRBJ2-7 better. This CDR3 is built from 15 residues. The CDR3 loop is CASSPIGGGASEQYF. CDR3 nucleotides: TGTGCCAGCAGTCCCATTGGCGGGGGGGCGTCCGAGCAGTACTTC.

J is TRBJ1-6 and V is TRBV5-1; possibly TRBD1 for D (5 bases). CDR1 SGHRS and CDR2 YFSETQ come from the germline V gene. The CDR3 sequence is 13 residues long. Trimming cost V 5 bases and J 6 bases, with 9 bases left between them. The CDR3: CASRNRSNSPLHF. In DNA form, the CDR3 reads TGCGCCAGCAGGAACAGGTCTAATTCACCCCTCCACTTT. Full variable domain (missing parts from reference TRBV5-1 and TRBJ1-6): KAGVTQTPRYLIKTRGQQVTLSCSPISGHRSVSWYQQTPGQGLQFLFEYFSETQRNKGNFPGRFSGRQFSNSRSEMNVSTLELGDSALYLCASRNRSNSPLHFGNGTRLTVT.

The chain combines TRBV29-1 with TRBJ2-1; 7 bases match TRBD2. V lost 1 base to trimming and J lost 1 base; unmatched junction nucleotides: 4. Germline loops: CDR1 SQVTM, CDR2 ANQGSEA. The CDR3 contains 15 residues. The CDR3 bases are TGCAGCGTTGAAGGGTCTAGCGGATCCTACAATGAGCAGTTCTTC. Its translation: CSVEGSSGSYNEQFF.

This clonotype was picked up a small number of times. This chain connects TRBV12-3 or TRBV12-4 to TRBJ2-7; TRBD1 or TRBD2 may be the D gene (5 bases each). V was shortened by 3 bases and J by 3 bases, with 18 bases between the two germline ends. This CDR3 region has 16 residues. The CDR3 reads CASSLGSGRSGYEQYF. The CDR3 DNA reads as TGTGCCAGCAGTTTGGGTTCGGGACGCTCAGGCTACGAGCAGTACTTC.

The chain joins TRBV5-5 to TRBJ1-5, with D maybe TRBD1 (5 bases). The CDR3 extends over 15 amino acids. CDR1 and CDR2 (germline): SGHKS, YYEKEE (reference sequence). Trimming pared 4 bases from V and 7 bases from J, leaving 18 bases between. In DNA form, the CDR3 reads TGTGCCAGCAGCCGTAATGGGGCCGGGGGACAGCCCCAGCATTTT. It specifies CASSRNGAGGQPQHF. Drawing the rest from reference TRBV5-5 and TRBJ1-5, the complete variable domain is DAGVTQSPTHLIKTRGQQVTLRCSPISGHKSVSWYQQVLGQGPQFIFQYYEKEERGRGNFPDRFSARQFPNYSSELNVNALLLGDSALYLCASSRNGAGGQPQHFGDGTRLSIL.

This clonotype has a handful of counts. The genes are TRBV20-1 and TRBJ2-1; unclear D gene. The CDR3 is 14 amino acids. Trimming removed 2 bases from V and 1 base from J, with 9 bases in between. Germline V lookup: CDR1 DFQATT, CDR2 SNEGSKA (reference sequence). As DNA, the CDR3 is TGCAGTGCTAGACCGGAGCTATCCTACAATGAGCAGTTCTTC. Its protein product is CSARPELSYNEQFF.

J is TRBJ1-2 and V is TRBV12-3 or TRBV12-4; 7 bases map to TRBD1. V was pared by 5 bases and J by 4 bases, with 10 bases of the junction left unmatched. This CDR3 is built from 15 residues. Here the CDR3 reads CASSPETGRGYGYTF. The DNA of the CDR3 is TGTGCCAGCAGTCCCGAGACAGGGAGGGGCTATGGCTACACCTTC.

Only a few counts were recorded for this clonotype. The chain combines TRBV7-6 with TRBJ1-1; a possible D gene is TRBD1 (5 bases). Germline V lookup: CDR1 SGHVS, CDR2 FNYEAQ. The CDR3 is 15 residues long. V lost 5 bases, J lost 3 bases, and 16 bases lay in between. CDR3 amino acids: CASSPYRRQDTEAFF. As DNA, the CDR3 is TGTGCCAGCAGCCCATACAGGAGGCAGGACACTGAAGCTTTCTTT.

The V gene is TRBV25-1, the J gene TRBJ2-1, with TRBD2 matching over 10 bases. The trim removed 3 bases at V and 5 bases at J, leaving 1 base unmatched. The germline V gene encodes CDR1 MGHDK and CDR2 SYGVNS. The CDR3 sequence is 14 residues long. CDR3 amino acids: CASSDLAGDNEQFF. CDR3 sequence (DNA): TGTGCCAGCAGTGATCTAGCGGGGGACAATGAGCAGTTCTTC.

A word on this clonotype: One end of the junction varies from germline; a read error may be responsible. This chain connects TRBV5-1 to TRBJ1-1; TRBD1 matches 7 bases. Germline CDR1 and CDR2: SGHRS and YFSETQ. The CDR3 runs 16 residues. CDR3 loop: CARSLTGTVMNTEAFF. CDR3 sequence (DNA): TGCGCCCGCAGCTTGACCGGGACAGTTATGAACACTGAAGCTTTCTTT.

This clonotype was counted a few times. The chain is built from TRBV21-1 and TRBJ1-2; the D call of TRBD1 is as the table states it, not checked on the DNA. TRBV21-1 corresponds to a pseudogene. This CDR3 is 14 amino acids long. CDR3 DNA: TGTGCCAGCAGAAAAGGTCCCTGGGACTATGGCTACACCTTC. Its protein product is CASRKGPWDYGYTF.

This chain connects TRBV4-2 to TRBJ1-5; 8 bases are shared with TRBD1. The J segment lost 4 bases and the V segment lost 1 base, leaving 6 bases of the junction unmatched. In germline, CDR1 is LGHNA, CDR2 YNFKEQ. The CDR3 runs 16 residues. This chain's CDR3 is CASSQVPGGSNQPQHF. CDR3 sequence (DNA): TGTGCCAGCAGCCAAGTTCCAGGGGGCTCTAATCAGCCCCAGCATTTT.

This clonotype appeared a few times. The chain couples TRBV6-2 or TRBV6-3 to TRBJ1-6; D may be TRBD1 (6 bases). The V gene lost 2 bases and the J gene lost 12 bases, with 17 bases spanning the gap. Germline V gene sequence: CDR1 MNHEY, CDR2 SVGEGT. The CDR3 has 15 residues. CDR3 sequence reads: CASSYGGRLVEPLHF. The CDR3 region has the DNA TGTGCCAGCAGTTACGGGGGGCGATTAGTGGAACCCCTCCACTTT.

Of note for this clonotype: A much larger clone sits a single nucleotide away, making a read error possible. The V and J genes are TRBV12-3 or TRBV12-4 and TRBJ2-5; 10 positions agree with TRBD2. The CDR3 totals 16 residues. V gave up 5 bases and J gave up 11 bases; unmatched junction bases: 17. As DNA, the CDR3 is TGTGCCAGCAGTGCTAGCGGGAGCTACCTAAGGAATGAGCAGTACTTC. Translating gives CASSASGSYLRNEQYF.